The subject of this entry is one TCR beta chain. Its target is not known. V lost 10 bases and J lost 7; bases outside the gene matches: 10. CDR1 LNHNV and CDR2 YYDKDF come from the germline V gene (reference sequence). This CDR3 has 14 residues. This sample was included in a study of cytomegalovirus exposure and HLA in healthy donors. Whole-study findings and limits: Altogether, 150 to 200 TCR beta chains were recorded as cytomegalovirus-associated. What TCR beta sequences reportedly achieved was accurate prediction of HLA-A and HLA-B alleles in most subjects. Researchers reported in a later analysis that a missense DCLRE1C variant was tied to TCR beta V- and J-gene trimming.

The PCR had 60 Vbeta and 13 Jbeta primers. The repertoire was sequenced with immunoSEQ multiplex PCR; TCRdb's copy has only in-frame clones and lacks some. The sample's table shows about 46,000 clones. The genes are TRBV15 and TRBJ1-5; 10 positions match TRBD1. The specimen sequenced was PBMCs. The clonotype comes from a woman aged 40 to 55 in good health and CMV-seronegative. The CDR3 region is CAIRQGASGQPQHF. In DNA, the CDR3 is TGTGCCATCCGACAGGGGGCTAGCGGACAGCCCCAGCATTTT.